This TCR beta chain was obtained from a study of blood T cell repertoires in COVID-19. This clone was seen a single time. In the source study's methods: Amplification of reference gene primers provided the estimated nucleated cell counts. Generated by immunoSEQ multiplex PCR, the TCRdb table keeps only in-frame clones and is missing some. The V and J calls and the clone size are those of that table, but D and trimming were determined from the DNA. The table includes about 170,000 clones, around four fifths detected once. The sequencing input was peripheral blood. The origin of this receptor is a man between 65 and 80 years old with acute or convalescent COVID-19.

CDR3 sequence: CAISRNIGTSGGEYNEQFF. The CDR3 DNA is TGTGCCATCAGTAGAAATATCGGGACTAGCGGGGGGGAGTACAATGAGCAGTTCTTC. This chain uses TRBV10-3 with TRBJ2-1, with 16 bases lining up with TRBD2. Trimming removed 5 bases from V and 4 bases from J; junction bases left unmatched: 11. This CDR3 is built from 19 residues. Germline-derived CDR1 and CDR2 are ENHRY and SYGVKD.